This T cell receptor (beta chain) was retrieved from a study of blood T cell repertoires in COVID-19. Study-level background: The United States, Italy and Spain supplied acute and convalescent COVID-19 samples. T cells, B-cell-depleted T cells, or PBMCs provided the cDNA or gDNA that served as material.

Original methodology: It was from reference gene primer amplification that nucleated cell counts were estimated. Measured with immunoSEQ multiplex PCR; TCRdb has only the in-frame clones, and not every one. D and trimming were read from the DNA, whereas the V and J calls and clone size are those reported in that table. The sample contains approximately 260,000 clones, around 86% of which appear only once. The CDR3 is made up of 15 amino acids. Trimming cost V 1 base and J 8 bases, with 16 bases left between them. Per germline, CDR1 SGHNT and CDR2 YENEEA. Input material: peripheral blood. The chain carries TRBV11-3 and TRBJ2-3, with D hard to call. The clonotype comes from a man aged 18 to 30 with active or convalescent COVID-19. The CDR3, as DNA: TGTGCCAGCAGCTTAGTAAGGTACTCCCCGGGTACGCAGTATTTT. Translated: CASSLVRYSPGTQYF.